A single sample is the source of the 20 T cell receptor beta chains below, sequenced in a study of T cell changes during pregnancy in multiple sclerosis. TCRdb's table, derived via immunoSEQ multiplex PCR, lists solely in-frame clones and lacks some. There are some 80,000 clones in the sample; about nine tenths occur only once, and 2.5% lies in the top ten. The sample consisted of peripheral blood, taken in the first trimester of pregnancy. The receptors shown here come from a female donor with multiple sclerosis, enrolled in a pregnancy study.

This sequence joins TRBV19 and TRBJ1-1; TRBD1 agrees at 8 bases. The V gene end was trimmed by 0 bases and the J gene end by 0 bases; junction bases not matched to a gene: 6. CDR1 and CDR2 (germline): LNHDA, SQIVND (reference sequence). The CDR3 spans 17 residues. CDR3 nucleotide sequence: TGTGCCAGTAGTATAGACAGGACAGGGCCCATGAACACTGAAGCTTTCTTT. It codes for CASSIDRTGPMNTEAFF. The variable domain in full, with the rest retrieved from reference TRBV19 and TRBJ1-1, is DGGITQSPKYLFRKEGQNVTLSCEQNLNHDAMYWYRQDPGQGLRLIYYSQIVNDFQKGDIAEGYSVSREKKESFPLTVTSAQKNPTAFYLCASSIDRTGPMNTEAFFGQGTRLTVV.

The gene calls are TRBV7-9 and TRBJ1-1, with D possibly TRBD1 on 6 matching bases. This CDR3 has 15 amino acids. The V end was cut by 5 bases, the J end by 1 base, with 14 bases between. Germline V gene data show CDR1 as SEHNR and CDR2 as FQNEAQ (reference sequence). The DNA for the CDR3 is TGTGCCAGCAGCCCCGGGACACTCGAGAACACTGAAGCTTTCTTT. Translated: CASSPGTLENTEAFF.

The V call is TRBV7-9, the J call TRBJ2-5; 8 bases match TRBD1. The V segment lost 7 bases and the J segment 13 bases; nucleotides outside the gene matches: 17. The CDR3 sequence is 14 residues long. Germline V gene sequence: CDR1 SEHNR, CDR2 FQNEAQ (reference sequence). This chain's CDR3 is CASTPISDRGYLYF. The CDR3 bases are TGTGCCAGCACCCCAATATCCGACAGGGGCTACCTGTACTTC.

The chain combines TRBV7-3 with TRBJ2-1; TRBD2 is a possible D gene (5 bases). V was shortened by 5 bases and J by 2 bases, with 10 bases between the two germline ends. CDR3 length: 14 residues. Germline assignment: CDR1 SGHTA and CDR2 FQGTGA. The CDR3 region is CASSPSTTYNEQFF. The CDR3 region has the DNA TGTGCCAGCAGCCCATCGACTACCTACAATGAGCAGTTCTTC.

The V gene is TRBV11-2, the J gene TRBJ2-7, with 14 bases fitting TRBD2. The ends lost 4 bases at V and 3 bases at J; junction bases unmatched: 5. The CDR3 loop spans 16 amino acids. Per the germline V gene, CDR1 is SGHAT and CDR2 is FQNNGV. The CDR3 nucleotides are TGTGCCAGCAGCTCCCAAGGGACTAGCGGGAGCTACGAGCAGTACTTC. Amino acids: CASSSQGTSGSYEQYF. Full variable domain (remainder filled in from reference TRBV11-2 and TRBJ2-7): EAGVAQSPRYKIIEKRQSVAFWCNPISGHATLYWYQQILGQGPKLLIQFQNNGVVDDSQLPKDRFSAERLKGVDSTLKIQPAKLEDSAVYLCASSSQGTSGSYEQYFGPGTRLTVT.

The V call is TRBV13, the J call TRBJ2-3; D remains unclear. The germline gives CDR1 PRHDT, CDR2 FYEKMQ (reference sequence). Trimming removed 1 base from V and 5 bases from J, with 16 bases in between. The CDR3 contains 16 residues. The CDR3 spells CASSLAFNFQKDTQYF. The DNA for the CDR3 is TGTGCCAGCAGCTTAGCTTTTAATTTTCAGAAAGATACGCAGTATTTT.

The chain is built from TRBV7-9 and TRBJ2-5, with 14 positions matching TRBD2. In germline, CDR1 is SEHNR, CDR2 FQNEAQ (reference sequence). The J segment lost 5 bases and the V segment lost 2 bases, leaving 7 bases of the junction unmatched. This CDR3 comprises 17 residues. The CDR3: CASSLRARTSGGETQYF. As DNA, the CDR3 is TGTGCCAGCAGCTTACGCGCTCGGACTAGCGGGGGGGAGACCCAGTACTTC.

This chain uses TRBV6-5 with TRBJ2-1; TRBD2 might be the D (7 bases). The CDR3 is 15 residues long. V lost 3 bases and J 4 bases, leaving 13 bases between the germline ends. In germline, CDR1 is MNHEY, CDR2 SVGAGI. In nucleotides, the CDR3 is TGTGCCAGCAGTTATGGCGGGGGCGGTTACAATGAGCAGTTCTTC. Its protein is CASSYGGGGYNEQFF.

The V gene is TRBV30, the J gene TRBJ1-1; weak D call: TRBD1 (5 bases). Germline V lookup: CDR1 GTSNPN, CDR2 SVGIG (reference sequence). This CDR3 has 15 amino acids. V gave up 2 bases and J gave up 8 bases, with 21 bases separating them. CDR3 sequence reads: CAWSFGRQGSEEAFF. The CDR3, as DNA: TGTGCCTGGAGTTTTGGTAGGCAGGGCTCGGAGGAAGCTTTCTTT.

The chain joins TRBV28 to TRBJ1-5, with a tentative D call TRBD1 (6 bases). Looked up from germline, CDR1 is MDHEN and CDR2 is SYDVKM. The CDR3 extends over 15 amino acids. Between the trimmed V and J ends, which lost 4 bases and 1 base, there was a span of 11 bases. CDR3 nucleotides: TGTGCCAGCAGTTACAGGGTTATGAGCAATCAGCCCCAGCATTTT. This sequence encodes CASSYRVMSNQPQHF.

The V call is TRBV27, the J call TRBJ2-3; TRBD2 aligns across 7 bases. Trimming removed 4 bases from V and 0 bases from J; junction bases left unmatched: 7. Germline V gives CDR1 MNHEY, CDR2 SMNVEV (reference sequence). The CDR3 totals 16 residues. CDR3 amino acids: CASSSLAGSSTDTQYF. CDR3 DNA sequence: TGTGCCAGCAGTTCTTTAGCGGGTTCTAGCACAGATACGCAGTATTTT.

The rearrangement links TRBV5-4 to TRBJ2-3, with D perhaps TRBD2 (6 bases). This CDR3 region has 15 residues. V was pared by 1 base and J by 4 bases, with 13 bases between. Germline loops: CDR1 SGHNT, CDR2 YYREEE (reference sequence). This CDR3 reads CASSLRREQADTQYF. CDR3 DNA: TGTGCCAGCAGCTTGAGACGGGAGCAAGCAGATACGCAGTATTTT.

The chain has TRBV28 and TRBJ2-3; 11 bases map to TRBD2. The CDR3 has 17 amino acids. V lost 5 bases and J lost 2; bases outside the gene matches: 9. Germline V gene lookup returns CDR1 MDHEN and CDR2 SYDVKM. This CDR3 is CASSNPIAGGLTDTQYF. For the CDR3, the DNA is TGTGCCAGCAGTAACCCTATAGCGGGAGGGCTCACAGATACGCAGTATTTT.

The V gene is TRBV9, the J gene TRBJ1-3, with D perhaps matching TRBD1 (6 bases). The germline V gene has CDR1 SGDLS and CDR2 YYNGEE. Trimming removed 4 bases at V and 0 bases at J, with 11 bases between. The CDR3 is made up of 15 amino acids. The CDR3 DNA sequence: TGTGCCAGCAGCTCCGGACAGTACTCTGGAAACACCATATATTTT. Protein sequence: CASSSGQYSGNTIYF. Supplemented by reference TRBV9 and TRBJ1-3, the full variable domain reads DSGVTQTPKHLITATGQRVTLRCSPRSGDLSVYWYQQSLDQGLQFLIQYYNGEERAKGNILERFSAQQFPDLHSELNLSSLELGDSALYFCASSSGQYSGNTIYFGEGSWLTVV.

The chain has TRBV6-1 and TRBJ2-2; no definite D call. With 4 bases removed from V and 0 bases from J, the gap between germline ends came to 6 bases. CDR3 length: 14 amino acids. Germline-derived CDR1 and CDR2 are MNHNS and SASEGT. The CDR3 region is CASSGLANTGELFF. The CDR3 coding sequence is TGTGCCAGCAGTGGTCTAGCGAACACCGGGGAGCTGTTTTTT.

Turning to this clone: A read error may produce the germline difference seen at one junction end. V and J are TRBV18 and TRBJ1-2, with 7 bases that match TRBD1. CDR1 is KGHSH and CDR2 is LQKENI in the germline V gene. The CDR3 runs to 16 residues. In nucleotides, the CDR3 is TGTGCCAGCTCTCCGGGACAGACAACGTCTAAGTATGGCTACACCTTC. Translating it yields CASSPGQTTSKYGYTF.

V is TRBV5-4 and J is TRBJ2-3, with D perhaps matching TRBD2 (6 bases). This CDR3 spans 12 amino acids. The germline V gene has CDR1 SGHNT and CDR2 YYREEE (reference sequence). Trimming left V 4 bases short and J 6 bases short, with 9 bases between. CDR3 nucleotides: TGTGCCAGCAGCCCGGCGGGGGATACGCAGTATTTT. The encoded protein is CASSPAGDTQYF.

The V gene is TRBV9, the J gene TRBJ1-4; tentatively, D is TRBD1 (6 bases). The CDR3 runs 15 residues. V was clipped by 1 base and J by 4 bases, with 11 bases between them. CDR1 is SGDLS, CDR2 YYNGEE, per germline. The CDR3, as DNA: TGTGCCAGCAGCGTACAGGGGAGAGGTAATGAAAAACTGTTTTTT. Amino acids: CASSVQGRGNEKLFF.

The chain has TRBV14 and TRBJ2-7, with D possibly being TRBD2 (5 bases). Germline assignment: CDR1 SGHDN and CDR2 FVKESK. The V end lost 3 bases, the J end lost 0 bases, and 15 bases lay between the germline ends. The CDR3 extends over 16 amino acids. CDR3 residues: CASSQTEEARSYEQYF. CDR3 in DNA: TGTGCCAGCAGCCAGACGGAGGAGGCCCGCTCCTACGAGCAGTACTTC. The complete variable domain, with remaining parts taken from reference TRBV14 and TRBJ2-7, reads EAGVTQFPSHSVIEKGQTVTLRCDPISGHDNLYWYRRVMGKEIKFLLHFVKESKQDESGMPNNRFLAERTGGTYSTLKVQPAELEDSGVYFCASSQTEEARSYEQYFGPGTRLTVT.

V and J are TRBV5-4 and TRBJ2-1, with TRBD2 matching over 9 bases. CDR3 length: 15 residues. Germline values: CDR1 SGHNT, CDR2 YYREEE (reference sequence). Germline trimming cut 0 bases from V and 8 bases from J; bases unmatched to any gene: 6. The CDR3 here is CASSLEVAGDHEQFF. CDR3 nucleotides: TGTGCCAGCAGCTTGGAAGTAGCGGGAGACCATGAGCAGTTCTTC.